The next 15 T cell receptor beta chains were all read from a single sample in a study of spatial heterogeneity in lung cancer (dated 2019 in TCRdb). This specimen's time point label, per the study, means: sample taken at primary tumor resection. For TCR sequencing, whole RNA was extracted from tumor and nontumor lung tissue, or from cryopreserved PBMC samples, and no cell sorting was done. Libraries were constructed by 5' RACE. This sample was sequenced with a NextSeq 500. Starting from the raw public reads, TCRdb applied fastp trimming at Q25, assembled clones with MiXCR and retained in-frame beta chains. Merged by CDR3 protein, the rows form single entries marked with the most common genes and DNA. For this sample the table gives 45,000 to 55,000 distinct CDR3 sequences, of which roughly 5% were detected only once. The ten largest account for approximately 10% of the sample. The sample was PBMCs, taken at surgery. These receptors came from a male donor with early-stage non-small cell lung cancer.

Only a few counts were recorded for this clonotype. The J gene is TRBJ2-2, the V gene TRBV15; no clear D gene. The germline gives CDR1 LNHNV, CDR2 YYDKDF (reference sequence). Trimming stripped 4 bases from V and 4 bases from J, with 7 bases between. This CDR3 spans 13 amino acids. The CDR3 DNA is TGTGCCACCAGCATCCGAGGCACCGGGGAGCTGTTTTTT. It specifies CATSIRGTGELFF.

This clonotype showed up many times. V gene TRBV28 combines with J gene TRBJ2-7, with 7 bases that match TRBD2. CDR3 size: 13 residues. The V gene end was trimmed by 9 bases and the J gene end by 2 bases; junction bases not matched to a gene: 7. Germline loops: CDR1 MDHEN, CDR2 SYDVKM. CDR3 region: CASKFGRAYEQYF. The CDR3 DNA reads as TGTGCCAGTAAATTTGGGAGGGCCTACGAGCAGTACTTC.

The table lists this clonotype with many counts. The rearrangement links TRBV5-1 to TRBJ1-4; no definite D call. V lost 0 bases, J lost 0 bases, and 6 bases lay in between. Germline V gene sequence: CDR1 SGHRS, CDR2 YFSETQ. The CDR3 consists of 15 residues. The CDR3 here is CASSLAGTTNEKLFF. CDR3 bases: TGCGCCAGCAGCTTGGCTGGGACAACTAATGAAAAACTGTTTTTT.

Many counts were recorded for this clonotype. V and J are TRBV25-1 and TRBJ2-1; 10 bases line up with TRBD2. V shed 0 bases and J 4 bases; nucleotides not matched to a gene: 9. CDR3 length: 18 amino acids. The germline V gene has CDR1 MGHDK and CDR2 SYGVNS. The CDR3 DNA is TGTGCCAGCAGTGAATACGGCCACTCTAGCGGGAGTTACAATGAGCAGTTCTTC. It specifies CASSEYGHSSGSYNEQFF. Based on the CDR3 plus reference TRBV25-1 and TRBJ2-1, the full variable domain is EADIYQTPRYLVIGTGKKITLECSQTMGHDKMYWYQQDPGMELHLIHYSYGVNSTEKGDLSSESTVSRIRTEHFPLTLESARPSHTSQYLCASSEYGHSSGSYNEQFFGPGTRLTVL.

This clonotype has at least ten counts. V is TRBV12-3 or TRBV12-4 and J is TRBJ2-5; perhaps TRBD2 as D (6 bases). CDR3 length equals 15 residues. Trimming took 5 bases from V and 5 from J, leaving 18 bases between them. CDR3 region: CASSPSVQKGETQYF. DNA of the CDR3: TGTGCCAGCAGTCCTAGCGTTCAGAAGGGGGAGACCCAGTACTTC.

This clonotype has ten or more counts. CDR3 DNA sequence: TGTGCCATCATGTCCGGGAGAAATGAGCAGTTCTTC. Translating it yields CAIMSGRNEQFF. The chain joins TRBV10-3 to TRBJ2-1, with D possibly matching TRBD2 (6 bases). This CDR3 comprises 12 residues. Germline V CDR1 and CDR2: ENHRY, SYGVKD. Trimming left V 7 bases short and J 7 bases short, with 11 bases between.

This clonotype was found many times. V is TRBV25-1 and J is TRBJ2-2; 8 nucleotides line up with TRBD2. CDR1 is MGHDK, CDR2 SYGVNS, per germline. Germline trimming cut 6 bases from V and 3 bases from J; bases unmatched to any gene: 12. The CDR3 is 17 amino acids. The CDR3, as DNA: TGTGCCAGCAGCCCCCCGACTTCTAGCGGGTACACCGGGGAGCTGTTTTTT. Translated, it gives CASSPPTSSGYTGELFF.

This clonotype has a count of ten or more. The chain combines TRBV7-9 with TRBJ2-5, with 10 nucleotides matching TRBD1. J gave up 3 bases and V 3 bases, and 7 bases lay outside the gene matches. Germline V gene lookup returns CDR1 SEHNR and CDR2 FQNEAQ (reference sequence). This CDR3 is 16 amino acids long. CDR3 amino acids: CASSFRLDRGEETQYF. CDR3 in DNA: TGTGCCAGCAGCTTCCGTTTGGACAGGGGGGAAGAGACCCAGTACTTC.

This clonotype was detected ten times or more. The chain uses TRBV5-1 and TRBJ2-5, with D hard to call. CDR1 is SGHRS and CDR2 is YFSETQ in the germline V gene. This CDR3 comprises 11 residues. Trimming shortened V by 0 bases and J by 4 bases, and 1 base separated the two germline ends. CDR3: CASSLVETQYF. CDR3 bases: TGCGCCAGCAGCTTGGTAGAGACCCAGTACTTC. Variable domain in full (rest from reference TRBV5-1 and TRBJ2-5): KAGVTQTPRYLIKTRGQQVTLSCSPISGHRSVSWYQQTPGQGLQFLFEYFSETQRNKGNFPGRFSGRQFSNSRSEMNVSTLELGDSALYLCASSLVETQYFGPGTRLLVL.

This clonotype appeared many times. The chain is built from TRBV4-2 and TRBJ1-1; D not resolved. There are 12 residues in the CDR3. The V gene's germline CDR1 is LGHNA and CDR2 YNFKEQ. The V gene lost 0 bases and the J gene lost 10 bases, with 9 bases spanning the gap. CDR3 DNA: TGTGCCAGCAGCCAAGATTCAAGAGGAGCTTTCTTT. This translates into CASSQDSRGAFF.

V gene TRBV6-2 or TRBV6-3 combines with J gene TRBJ1-4; D remains unclear. V lost 4 bases to trimming and J lost 6 bases, with 12 bases between them. The length of the CDR3 is 14 residues. Germline V CDR1 and CDR2: MNHEY, SVGEGT. CDR3 DNA: TGTGCCAGCAGTTGGCGGCCGGGAGATGAAAAACTGTTTTTT. Protein: CASSWRPGDEKLFF.

This clonotype occurred many times. The V call is TRBV12-3 or TRBV12-4, the J call TRBJ1-6; tentative D call: TRBD1 (5 bases). The CDR3 runs 14 residues. Trimming took 6 bases from V and 9 from J, leaving 15 bases between them. Here the CDR3 reads CASRVWQGGSPLHF. In DNA, the CDR3 is TGTGCCAGCAGGGTGTGGCAGGGAGGTTCACCCCTCCACTTT.

This clonotype was detected ten times or more. The chain uses TRBV5-1 and TRBJ2-1; 9 nucleotides match TRBD2. V lost 4 bases to trimming and J lost 3 bases; unmatched junction nucleotides: 5. Per germline, CDR1 SGHRS and CDR2 YFSETQ. The CDR3 length is 15 residues. The CDR3: CASSLSGGHYNEQFF. The CDR3 DNA sequence: TGCGCCAGCAGCCTTAGCGGGGGCCACTACAATGAGCAGTTCTTC.

The gene calls are TRBV15 and TRBJ2-3; D perhaps matches TRBD1 (6 bases). Germline V gene data show CDR1 as LNHNV and CDR2 as YYDKDF (reference sequence). This CDR3 contains 16 residues. V dropped 1 base and J dropped 1 base, with 12 bases sitting between them. For the CDR3, the DNA is TGTGCCACCAGCAGAGGGGTTTCAGGGGGCACAGATACGCAGTATTTT. The encoded protein is CATSRGVSGGTDTQYF.

This clonotype has only a few counts. This sequence joins TRBV7-2 and TRBJ1-5; tentatively, D is TRBD1 (5 bases). Germline CDR1 and CDR2: SGHTA and FQGNSA. The CDR3 extends over 14 amino acids. Trimming pared 8 bases from V and 2 bases from J, leaving 13 bases between. The CDR3 DNA reads TGTGCCAGCGGGGCAGACATCCGCAATCAGCCCCAGCATTTT. The encoded protein is CASGADIRNQPQHF.